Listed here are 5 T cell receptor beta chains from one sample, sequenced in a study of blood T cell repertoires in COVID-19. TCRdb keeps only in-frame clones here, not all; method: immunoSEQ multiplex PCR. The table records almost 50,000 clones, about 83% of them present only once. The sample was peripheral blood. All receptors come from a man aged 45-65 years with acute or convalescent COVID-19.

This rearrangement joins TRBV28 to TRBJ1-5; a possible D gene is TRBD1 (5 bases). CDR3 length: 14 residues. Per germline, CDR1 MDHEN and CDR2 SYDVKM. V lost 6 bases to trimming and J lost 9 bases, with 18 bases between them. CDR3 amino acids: CASSSGTIGRPQHF. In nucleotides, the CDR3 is TGTGCCAGCAGCTCCGGGACTATCGGACGGCCCCAGCATTTT.

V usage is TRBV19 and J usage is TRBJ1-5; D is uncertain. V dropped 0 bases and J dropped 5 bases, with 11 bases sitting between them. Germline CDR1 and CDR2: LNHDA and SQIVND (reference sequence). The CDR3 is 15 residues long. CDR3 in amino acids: CASSIDPAGYQPQHF. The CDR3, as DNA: TGTGCCAGTAGTATAGATCCAGCGGGGTATCAGCCCCAGCATTTT.

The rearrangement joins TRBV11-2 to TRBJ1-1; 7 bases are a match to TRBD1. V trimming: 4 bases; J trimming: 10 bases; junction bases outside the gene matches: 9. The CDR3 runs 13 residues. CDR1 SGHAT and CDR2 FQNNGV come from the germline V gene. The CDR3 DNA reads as TGTGCCAGCAGCTCCCCACAGGGGACGGGAGCTTTCTTT. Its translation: CASSSPQGTGAFF.

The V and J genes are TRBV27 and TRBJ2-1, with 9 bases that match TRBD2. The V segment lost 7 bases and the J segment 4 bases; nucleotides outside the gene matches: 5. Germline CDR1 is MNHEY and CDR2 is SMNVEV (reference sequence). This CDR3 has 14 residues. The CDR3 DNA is TGTGCCAGCAATACAGGACTAGCGTACAATGAGCAGTTCTTC. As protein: CASNTGLAYNEQFF.

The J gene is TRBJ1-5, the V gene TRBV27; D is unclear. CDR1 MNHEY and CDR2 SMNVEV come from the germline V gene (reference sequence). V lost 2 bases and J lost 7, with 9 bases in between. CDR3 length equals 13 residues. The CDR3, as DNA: TGTGCCAGCAGTTTAAGCAGGTCCCAGCCCCAGCATTTT. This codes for CASSLSRSQPQHF.